This T cell receptor (beta chain) was captured by sequencing in a study of blood T cell repertoires in COVID-19. The CDR3 extends over 14 amino acids. V gave up 3 bases and J gave up 2 bases, with 9 bases separating them. Germline assignment: CDR1 SGHRS and CDR2 YFSETQ. Sequencing used immunoSEQ multiplex PCR; TCRdb keeps in-frame clones, though not all of them. The table lists more than 120,000 clones, approximately 87% of them singletons. J is TRBJ1-3 and V is TRBV5-1; D gene unclear. This clonotype was obtained from a man aged 50 to 59 in a cohort exposed to, infected with or recovered from COVID-19 (not recorded which). Source material: PBMCs or T cells enriched from blood (not recorded which). The CDR3 spells CASSSGKTGNTIYF. As DNA, the CDR3 is TGCGCCAGCAGCTCCGGGAAAACTGGAAACACCATATATTTT.